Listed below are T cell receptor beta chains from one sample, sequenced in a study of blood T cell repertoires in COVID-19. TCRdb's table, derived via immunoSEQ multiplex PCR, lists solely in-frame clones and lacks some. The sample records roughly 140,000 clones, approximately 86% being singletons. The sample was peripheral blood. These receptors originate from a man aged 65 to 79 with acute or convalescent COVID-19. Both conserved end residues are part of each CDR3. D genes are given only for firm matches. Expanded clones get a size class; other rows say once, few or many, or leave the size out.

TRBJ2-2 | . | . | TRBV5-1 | TGCGCCAGCACCGACGGACAGTCCACCGGGGAGCTGTTTTTT | CASTDGQSTGELFF
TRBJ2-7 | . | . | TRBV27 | TGTGCCAGCAGTTTATCACCGGGGTCCTACGAGCAGTACTTC | CASSLSPGSYEQYF
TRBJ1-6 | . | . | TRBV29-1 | TGCAGCGTTGCTCAGGGTTGGAATTCACCCCTCCACTTT | CSVAQGWNSPLHF
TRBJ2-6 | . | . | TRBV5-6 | TGTGCCAGCAGCTTGGAAGTAGCTGGGGCCAACGTCCTGACTTTC | CASSLEVAGANVLTF
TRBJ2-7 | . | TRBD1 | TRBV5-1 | TGCGCCAGCAGCTTGGAGGGACAGGGACTCACCTACGAGCAGTACTTC | CASSLEGQGLTYEQYF
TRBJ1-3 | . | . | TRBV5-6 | TGTGCCAGCAGCTTGTGGCGGAGCTCTGGAAACACCATATATTTT | CASSLWRSSGNTIYF
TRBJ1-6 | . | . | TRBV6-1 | TGTGCCAGCAGTGAAAGCCCAGGAAATAATTCACCCCTCCACTTT | CASSESPGNNSPLHF
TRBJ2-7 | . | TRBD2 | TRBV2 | TGTGCCAGCAGTCGTCCCAGAGGACTAGCGGGTTACGAGCAGTACTTC | CASSRPRGLAGYEQYF
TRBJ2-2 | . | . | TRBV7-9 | TGTGCCAGCAGCCTACACTCCACAGGGAATGGGGAGCTGTTTTTT | CASSLHSTGNGELFF
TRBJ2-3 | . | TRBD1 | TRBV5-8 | TGTGCCAGCAGCGTTGGACAGGGCCAAGATACGCAGTATTTT | CASSVGQGQDTQYF
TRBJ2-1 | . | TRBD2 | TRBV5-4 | TGTGCCAGCAGCTTGGGCCCTAGCGGGAGTGGTGATGAGCAGTTCTTC | CASSLGPSGSGDEQFF
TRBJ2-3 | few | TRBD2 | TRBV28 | TGTGCCAGCAGTCCCCGGGGGGTCACAGATACGCAGTATTTT | CASSPRGVTDTQYF
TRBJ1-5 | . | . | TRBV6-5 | TGTGCCAGCAGATTCAGGATCAATCAGCCCCAGCATTTT | CASRFRINQPQHF
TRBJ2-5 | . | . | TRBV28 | TGTGCCAGCAGTTTAGTAGTAGAGAACGAAGAGACCCAGTACTTC | CASSLVVENEETQYF
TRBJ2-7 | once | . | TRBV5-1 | TGCGCCAGCAGCTTGGGCGGCCACGAGCAGTACTTC | CASSLGGHEQYF
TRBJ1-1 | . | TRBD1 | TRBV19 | TGTGCCAGTAGCACTATTACAGGGGGCACTGAAGCTTTCTTT | CASSTITGGTEAFF
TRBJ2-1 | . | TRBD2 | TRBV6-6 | TGTGCCAGTGTGACTAGCGGGATCAATGAGCAGTTCTTC | CASVTSGINEQFF
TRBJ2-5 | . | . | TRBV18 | TGTGCCAGCTCACCTGCGGACCCTGGAGGGGAGACCCAGTACTTC | CASSPADPGGETQYF
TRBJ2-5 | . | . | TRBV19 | TGTGCCAGTAGATCTGACATCCAAGAGACCCAGTACTTC | CASRSDIQETQYF
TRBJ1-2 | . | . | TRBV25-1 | TGTGCCAGCAGTCTGGGGGCCGGCTATGGCTACACCTTC | CASSLGAGYGYTF
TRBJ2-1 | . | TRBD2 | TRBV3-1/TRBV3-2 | TGTGCCAGCAACCCTAGCGGGGGCTCCTACAATGAGCAGTTCTTC | CASNPSGGSYNEQFF
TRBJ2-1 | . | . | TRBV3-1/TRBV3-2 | TGTGCCAGCAGCCAAGAGGGGCTAGAAGAGAATGAGCAGTTCTTC | CASSQEGLEENEQFF
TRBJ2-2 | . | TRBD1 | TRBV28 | TGTGCCAGCAGTCGACAGGGATTTGGGGAGCTGTTTTTT | CASSRQGFGELFF
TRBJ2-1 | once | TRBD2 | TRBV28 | TGTGCCAGCAGTACCTCCGCGGGAGGCACCTACAATGAGCAGTTCTTC | CASSTSAGGTYNEQFF
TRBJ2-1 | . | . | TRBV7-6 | TGTGCCAGCAGCTTAAATGAAGCGACTAGCTCCTACAATGAGCAGTTCTTC | CASSLNEATSSYNEQFF
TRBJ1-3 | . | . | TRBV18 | TGTGCCAGCTCTCAAAGGGACATTATCGGAGGAAACACCATATATTTT | CASSQRDIIGGNTIYF
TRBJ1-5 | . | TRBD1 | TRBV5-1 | TGCGCCAGCAGCCGTGGGACAGGGGGAGGTCAGCCCCAGCATTTT | CASSRGTGGGQPQHF
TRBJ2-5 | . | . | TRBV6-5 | TGTGCCAGCAGTTACGCTTCCGGGGGAGAGACCCAGTACTTC | CASSYASGGETQYF
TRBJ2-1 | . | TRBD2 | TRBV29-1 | TGCAGCGGGGCTAGCGGGACCATCAATGAGCAGTTCTTC | CSGASGTINEQFF
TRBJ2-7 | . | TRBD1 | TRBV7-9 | TGTGCCAGCAGCTACACGACAGGGAACGAGCAGTACTTC | CASSYTTGNEQYF
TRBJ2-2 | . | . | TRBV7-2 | TGTGCCAGCAGCTCCCGGACTCCGGGACAAGCCACCGGGGAGCTGTTTTTT | CASSSRTPGQATGELFF
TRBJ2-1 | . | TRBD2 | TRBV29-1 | TGCAGCGCAGTACTAGCGGAGCGCTACAATGAGCAGTTCTTC | CSAVLAERYNEQFF
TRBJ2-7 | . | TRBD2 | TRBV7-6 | TGTGCCAGCAGTTTAACTAGCGGGAGGGACTACGAGCAGTACTTC | CASSLTSGRDYEQYF
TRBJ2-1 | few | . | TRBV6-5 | TGTGCCAGCAGAAACGACATCGATGAGCAGTTCTTC | CASRNDIDEQFF
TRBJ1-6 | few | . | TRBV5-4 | TGTGCCAGCAGCTTGGAACAGTCTTCGGGAAATAATTCACCCCTCCACTTT | CASSLEQSSGNNSPLHF
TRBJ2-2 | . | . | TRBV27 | TGTGCCAGCAGTTTGGGACTTAACACCGGGGAGCTGTTTTTT | CASSLGLNTGELFF
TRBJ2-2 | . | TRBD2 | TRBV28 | TGTGCCAGCACTAGCGGAACGAACACCGGGGAGCTGTTTTTT | CASTSGTNTGELFF
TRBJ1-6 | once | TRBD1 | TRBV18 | TGTGCCAGCTCACCGCTCGGGACAGATAATTCACCCCTCCACTTT | CASSPLGTDNSPLHF